The T cell receptor beta chain under discussion was sequenced for a study of cytomegalovirus exposure and HLA in healthy donors. Primers: 60 Vbeta forward and 13 Jbeta reverse. The repertoire was sequenced with immunoSEQ multiplex PCR; TCRdb's copy has only in-frame clones and lacks some. Of about 250,000 clones in the sample, roughly 70% are singletons; the top ten hold roughly 2.4%. The sample consisted of PBMCs. The TCR sequence derives from a female donor in good health and CMV-seronegative.

Here the CDR3 reads CASRARPRQTTEAFF. DNA of the CDR3: TGTGCCAGCAGGGCGAGGCCCCGTCAGACCACTGAAGCTTTCTTT. The rearrangement joins TRBV5-8 to TRBJ1-1; D remains ambiguous. This CDR3 is 15 amino acids long. Per germline, CDR1 SGHTS and CDR2 YDEGEE. V dropped 5 bases and J dropped 4 bases, with 18 bases sitting between them.